The T cell receptor beta chain described here comes from a study of blood T cell repertoires in COVID-19. Study as a whole: Some COVID-19 samples were acute and others convalescent; all came from the United States, Italy and Spain. T cells, B-cell-depleted T cells, or PBMCs supplied cDNA or gDNA.

In the original processing: Researchers report that nucleated cell counts were estimated from reference gene primer amplification. Here immunoSEQ multiplex PCR was the method, and the copy in TCRdb shows in-frame clones only, minus some. That table is the source of V, J and clone size, and D and trimming were worked out from the DNA. Here the sample spans tens of thousands of clones, around 77% being singletons. The sequencing sample was made of peripheral blood. The TCR comes from a man in his fifties or sixties with acute or convalescent COVID-19.

CDR3 in DNA: TGTGCCAGCAGCGTAGGGGGCCGAGATAGCAATCAGCCCCAGCATTTT. Amino acid sequence: CASSVGGRDSNQPQHF. The genes are TRBV9 and TRBJ1-5; possibly TRBD1 for D (5 bases). Germline V gives CDR1 SGDLS, CDR2 YYNGEE. The CDR3 sequence is 16 residues long. V was pared by 0 bases and J by 0 bases, with 10 bases between.